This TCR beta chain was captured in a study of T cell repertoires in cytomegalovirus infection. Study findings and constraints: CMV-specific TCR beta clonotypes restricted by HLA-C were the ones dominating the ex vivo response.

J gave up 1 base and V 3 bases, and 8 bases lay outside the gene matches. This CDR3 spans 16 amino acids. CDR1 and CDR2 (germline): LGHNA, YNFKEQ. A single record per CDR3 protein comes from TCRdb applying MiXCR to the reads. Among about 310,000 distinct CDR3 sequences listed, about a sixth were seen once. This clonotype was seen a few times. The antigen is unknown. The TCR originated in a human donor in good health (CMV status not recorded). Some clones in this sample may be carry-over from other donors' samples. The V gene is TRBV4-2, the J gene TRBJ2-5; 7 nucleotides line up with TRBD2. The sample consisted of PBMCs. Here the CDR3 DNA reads TGTGCCAGCAGCCAGGGCGAAGCGGGGACCCAAGAGACCCAGTACTTC. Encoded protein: CASSQGEAGTQETQYF.